Presented here are 3 T cell receptor beta chains from one specimen sequenced in a study of beta chain features in type 1 diabetes. Study outcomes and limitations: Type 1 diabetes patients had TCRB CDR3s that were shorter (moderately but significantly so) in all four CD4+ subsets.

Antigens for these TCRs are unknown. Expressed TCRB transcripts were sequenced because the isolated RNA had all been reverse transcribed beforehand. Assay used: immunoSEQ multiplex PCR; TCRdb lists only in-frame clones, some missing. The table has 600,000 to 700,000 clones, roughly 12% seen once. Sample: naive CD4+ T cells from blood. These receptors came from a man aged 25-45 years with type 1 diabetes.

The V and J genes are TRBV7-9 and TRBJ1-5; TRBD1 matches 11 bases. V lost 3 bases to trimming and J lost 2 bases; unmatched junction nucleotides: 9. The CDR3 is 18 residues long. Germline lookup yields CDR1 SEHNR and CDR2 FQNEAQ (reference sequence). Here the CDR3 DNA reads TGTGCCAGCAGCTTTATTGGACAGGGGGCTTCACGCAATCAGCCCCAGCATTTT. Encoded protein: CASSFIGQGASRNQPQHF.

This clone was observed a few times. V gene TRBV29-1 combines with J gene TRBJ1-2; D might be TRBD1 (5 bases). V gave up 0 bases and J gave up 4 bases, with 9 bases separating them. CDR3 length: 13 amino acids. Germline-derived CDR1 and CDR2 are SQVTM and ANQGSEA. CDR3 amino acids: CSVEDETVYGYTF. CDR3 coding DNA: TGCAGCGTTGAAGATGAGACAGTCTATGGCTACACCTTC.

This chain joins TRBV2 and TRBJ2-1, with TRBD2 as a possible D gene (5 bases). Germline-derived CDR1 and CDR2 are SNHLY and FYNNEI. Deletions cut 3 bases from V and 8 bases from J, with 11 bases between. CDR3 size: 13 residues. CDR3 region: CASSEAEEDEQFF. The CDR3 region has the DNA TGTGCCAGCAGTGAGGCAGAGGAGGATGAGCAGTTCTTC.